This T cell receptor beta chain was recovered during a study of cytomegalovirus exposure and HLA in healthy donors. Note on this clone: The antigen is undetermined.

General study results and limits: Indistinguishable V segments such as TRBV6-2 and TRBV6-3 were excluded. Per published accounts, TCR beta sequences correctly predicted the HLA-A and HLA-B alleles of most subjects.

The study ran its PCR with 60 Vbeta and 13 Jbeta primers. Data came from immunoSEQ multiplex PCR; TCRdb stores just in-frame clones and leaves some out. The data show over 100,000 clones, and the top ten clones hold 6.8%. The V end lost 4 bases, the J end lost 5 bases, and 15 bases lay between the germline ends. The CDR3 contains 14 residues. Germline CDR1 MGHRA, CDR2 YSYEKL. The sequencing sample was made of PBMCs. The gene calls are TRBV4-1 and TRBJ2-7; the D gene is possibly TRBD1 (6 bases). This clonotype originated in a man aged 35-49 years in good health and CMV-seropositive. CDR3 sequence (DNA): TGCGCCAGCAGCCGAGAGGACAGTTACGACGAGCAGTACTTC. This sequence encodes CASSREDSYDEQYF.